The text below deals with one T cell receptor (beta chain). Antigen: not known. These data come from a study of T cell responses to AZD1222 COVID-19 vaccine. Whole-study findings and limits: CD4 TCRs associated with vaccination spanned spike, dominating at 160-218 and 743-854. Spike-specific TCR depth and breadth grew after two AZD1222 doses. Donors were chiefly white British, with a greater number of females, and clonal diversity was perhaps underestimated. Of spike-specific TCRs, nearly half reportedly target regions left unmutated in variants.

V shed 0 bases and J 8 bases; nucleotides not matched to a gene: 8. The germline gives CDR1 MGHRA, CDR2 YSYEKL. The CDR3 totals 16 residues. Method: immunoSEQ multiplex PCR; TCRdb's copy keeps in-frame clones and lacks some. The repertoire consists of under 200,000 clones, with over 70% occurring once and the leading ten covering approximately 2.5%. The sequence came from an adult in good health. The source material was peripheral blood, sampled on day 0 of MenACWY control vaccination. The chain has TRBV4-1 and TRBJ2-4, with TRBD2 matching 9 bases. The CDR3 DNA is TGCGCCAGCAGCCAAGATGGCGGGGGGGCGTCGGACATTCAGTACTTC. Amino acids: CASSQDGGGASDIQYF.